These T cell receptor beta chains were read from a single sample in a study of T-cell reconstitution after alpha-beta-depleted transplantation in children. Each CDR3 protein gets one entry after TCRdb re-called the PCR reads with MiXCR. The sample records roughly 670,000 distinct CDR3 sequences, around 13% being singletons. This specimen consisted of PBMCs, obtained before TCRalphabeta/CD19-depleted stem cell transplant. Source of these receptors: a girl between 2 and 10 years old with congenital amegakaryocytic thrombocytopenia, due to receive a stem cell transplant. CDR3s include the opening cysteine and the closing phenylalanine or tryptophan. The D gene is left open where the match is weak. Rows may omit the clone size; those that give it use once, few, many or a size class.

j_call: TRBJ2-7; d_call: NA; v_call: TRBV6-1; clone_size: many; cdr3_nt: TGTGCCAGCAGAACCGTATACAAGGGTTACGAGCAGTACTTC; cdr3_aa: CASRTVYKGYEQYF
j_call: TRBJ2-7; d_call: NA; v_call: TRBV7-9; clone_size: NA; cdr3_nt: TGTGCCAGCAGCCCCCAGGCAAACTACGAGCAGTACTTC; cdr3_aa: CASSPQANYEQYF
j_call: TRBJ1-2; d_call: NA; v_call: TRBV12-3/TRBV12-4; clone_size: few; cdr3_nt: TGTGCCAGCAGTTTCTCGTCAGGGTGGAATAACTATGGCTACACCTTC; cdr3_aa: CASSFSSGWNNYGYTF
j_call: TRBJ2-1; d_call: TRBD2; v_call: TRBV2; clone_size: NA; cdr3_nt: TGTGCCAGCAGTGACCCCTCCTCCGGGACTAGCGGGTCTAATGAGCAGTTCTTC; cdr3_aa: CASSDPSSGTSGSNEQFF
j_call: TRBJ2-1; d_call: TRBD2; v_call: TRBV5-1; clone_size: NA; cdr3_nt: TGCGCCAGCAGCTTGGGGGGACTAGCGGAAGTGGTGCGGGACAATGAGCAGTTCTTC; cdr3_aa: CASSLGGLAEVVRDNEQFF
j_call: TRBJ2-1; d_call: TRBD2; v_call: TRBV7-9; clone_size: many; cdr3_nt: TGTGCCAGCAGCGGTACGGGAGGGCCCTACAATGAGCAGTTCTTC; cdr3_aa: CASSGTGGPYNEQFF
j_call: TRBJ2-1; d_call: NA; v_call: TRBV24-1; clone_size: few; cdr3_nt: TGTGCCACCCTAGTGTCCATCCTTGGGAAACAAGGTGAGCAGTTCTTC; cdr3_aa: CATLVSILGKQGEQFF
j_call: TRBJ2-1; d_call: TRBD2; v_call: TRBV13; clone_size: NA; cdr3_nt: TGTGCCAGCACCTTACGCCCCAGAGGGACTAGCGGGAGGTCGATAAACGACCGAAACAATGAGCAGTTCTTC; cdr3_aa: CASTLRPRGTSGRSINDRNNEQFF
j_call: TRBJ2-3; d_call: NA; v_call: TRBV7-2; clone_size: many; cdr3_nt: TGCGCCAGCAGCTTGGGCCTTGGGGCAGATACGCAGTATTTT; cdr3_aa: CASSLGLGADTQYF
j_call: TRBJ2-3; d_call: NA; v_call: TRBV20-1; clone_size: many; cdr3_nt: TGCAGTGCTAGACGGACTCACACAGATACGCAGTATTTT; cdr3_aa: CSARRTHTDTQYF
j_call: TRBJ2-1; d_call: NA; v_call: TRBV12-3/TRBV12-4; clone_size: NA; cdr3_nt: TGTGCCAGCAGTTTAGGACGGGGCCGGCGGTGGGATGAGCAGTTCTTC; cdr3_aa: CASSLGRGRRWDEQFF
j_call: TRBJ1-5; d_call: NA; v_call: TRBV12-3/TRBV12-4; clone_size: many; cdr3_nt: TGTGCCAGCAGTTTGCTGGACAATCAGCCCCAGCATTTT; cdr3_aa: CASSLLDNQPQHF
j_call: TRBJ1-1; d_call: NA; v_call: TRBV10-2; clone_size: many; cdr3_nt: TGCGCCAGCGGCCCGGGGAACACTGAAGCTTTCTTT; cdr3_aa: CASGPGNTEAFF
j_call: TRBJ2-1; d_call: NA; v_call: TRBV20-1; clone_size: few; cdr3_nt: TGCAGTGCTTTGGCGGGATACTACAATGAGCAGTTCTTC; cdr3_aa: CSALAGYYNEQFF
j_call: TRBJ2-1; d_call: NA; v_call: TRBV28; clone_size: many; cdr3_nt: TGTGCCAGCAGTTTTCGAGTTACGGCCGTAGATGAGCAGTTCTTC; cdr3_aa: CASSFRVTAVDEQFF
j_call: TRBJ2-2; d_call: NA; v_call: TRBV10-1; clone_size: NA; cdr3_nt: TGCGCCAGCATGGGGATTAACACCGGGGAGCTGTTTTTT; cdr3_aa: CASMGINTGELFF
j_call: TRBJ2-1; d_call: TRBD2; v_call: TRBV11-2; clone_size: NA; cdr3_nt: TGTGCCAGCAGAACCCGGGGGGACAATGAGCAGTTCTTC; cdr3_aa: CASRTRGDNEQFF
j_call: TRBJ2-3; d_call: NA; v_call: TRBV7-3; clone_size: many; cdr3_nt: TGTGCCAGCAGTTCAGACTGGGGGAGGCAGTATTTT; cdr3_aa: CASSSDWGRQYF
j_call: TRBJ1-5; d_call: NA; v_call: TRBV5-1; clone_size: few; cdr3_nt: TGCGCCAGCAGCCTCGACCCCGGGGGGAGTCAGCCCCAGCATTTT; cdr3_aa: CASSLDPGGSQPQHF
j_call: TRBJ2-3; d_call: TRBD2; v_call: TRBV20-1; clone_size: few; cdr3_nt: TGCAGTGCCGCCCCGGGACTAGCGGGAGTCCCCGCAGATACGCAGTATTTT; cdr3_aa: CSAAPGLAGVPADTQYF
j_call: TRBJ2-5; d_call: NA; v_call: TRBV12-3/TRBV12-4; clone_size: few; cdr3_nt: TGTGCCAGCAGTCAACTACGTCCTACCCAAGAGACCCAGTACTTC; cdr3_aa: CASSQLRPTQETQYF
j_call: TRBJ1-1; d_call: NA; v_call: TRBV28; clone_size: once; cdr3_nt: TGTGCCAGCGCTTCCTGGACACAGGGTATAGAAGCTTTCTTT; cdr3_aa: CASASWTQGIEAFF
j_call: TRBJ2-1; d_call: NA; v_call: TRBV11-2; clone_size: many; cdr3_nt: TGTGCCAGCATCCTCCTTGGGACAAAGTCCTACAATGAGCAGTTCTTC; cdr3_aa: CASILLGTKSYNEQFF
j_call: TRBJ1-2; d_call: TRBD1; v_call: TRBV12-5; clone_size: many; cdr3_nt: TGTGCTAGTGCCGAACAGGGGATCCCTAACTATGGCTACACCTTC; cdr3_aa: CASAEQGIPNYGYTF
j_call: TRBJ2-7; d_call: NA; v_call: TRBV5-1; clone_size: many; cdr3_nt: TGCGCCAGCAGCTTGGGAGTCAGGAATTACGAGCAGTACTTC; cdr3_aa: CASSLGVRNYEQYF
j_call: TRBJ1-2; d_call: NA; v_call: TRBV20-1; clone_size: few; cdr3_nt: TGCAGTGCTTGGAGAATGGACGGAGCTAACTATGGCTACACCTTC; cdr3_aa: CSAWRMDGANYGYTF
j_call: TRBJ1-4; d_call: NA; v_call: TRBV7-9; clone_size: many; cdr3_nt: TGTGCCAGCAGCCCCGGGGGCATTAATGAAAAACTGTTTTTT; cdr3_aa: CASSPGGINEKLFF
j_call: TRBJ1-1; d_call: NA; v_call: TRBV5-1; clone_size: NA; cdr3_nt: TGCGCCAGCAGCTTGGCTCCACATCTTACTGAAGCTTTCTTT; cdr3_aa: CASSLAPHLTEAFF
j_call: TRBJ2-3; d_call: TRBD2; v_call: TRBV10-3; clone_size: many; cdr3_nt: TGTGCCAGTACCCTTAGCGGGAGTCTGGGAGATACGCAGTATTTT; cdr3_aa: CASTLSGSLGDTQYF
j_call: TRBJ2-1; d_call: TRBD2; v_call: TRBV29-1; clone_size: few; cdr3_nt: TGCAGCGTGTTTATAGCGGGAGGGCCCTCGGCGGGTTACAATGAGCAGTTCTTC; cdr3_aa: CSVFIAGGPSAGYNEQFF
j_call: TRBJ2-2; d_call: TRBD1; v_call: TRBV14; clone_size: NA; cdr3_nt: TGTGCCAGCAGCCGAACTACAGGGGTCGCCGGGGAGCTGTTTTTT; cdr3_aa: CASSRTTGVAGELFF
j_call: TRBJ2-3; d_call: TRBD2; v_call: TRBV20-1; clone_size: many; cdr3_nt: TGCAGTGCTGACCTTAGACTAGCAAGTAGTGCAGATACGCAGTATTTT; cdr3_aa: CSADLRLASSADTQYF
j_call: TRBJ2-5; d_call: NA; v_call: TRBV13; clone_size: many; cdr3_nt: TGTGCCAGCAGCTCCTGGCGGATCCAAGAGACCCAGTACTTC; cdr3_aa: CASSSWRIQETQYF
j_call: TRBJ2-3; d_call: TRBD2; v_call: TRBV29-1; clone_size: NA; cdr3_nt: TGCAGCGTTCGGACTAGCGGAGAGTCTAGCACAGATACGCAGTATTTT; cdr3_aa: CSVRTSGESSTDTQYF
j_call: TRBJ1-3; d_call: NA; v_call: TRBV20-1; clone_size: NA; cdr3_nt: TGCAGTGCTACTCAGAACGACTCTGGAAACACCATATATTTT; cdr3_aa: CSATQNDSGNTIYF
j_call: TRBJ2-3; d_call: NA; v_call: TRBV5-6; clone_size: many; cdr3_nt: TGTGCCAGCAGCGCGCTTCACAGGATGAACACAGATACGCAGTATTTT; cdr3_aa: CASSALHRMNTDTQYF
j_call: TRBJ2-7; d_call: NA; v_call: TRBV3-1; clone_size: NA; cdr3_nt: TGTGCCAGCAGCCAAGCTGGTAGCGGACCCTACGAGCAGTACTTC; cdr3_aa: CASSQAGSGPYEQYF
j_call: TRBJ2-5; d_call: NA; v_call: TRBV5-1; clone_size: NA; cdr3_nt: TGCGCCAGCAGCCGGGAGACCCTGGGAGAGACCCAGTACTTC; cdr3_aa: CASSRETLGETQYF
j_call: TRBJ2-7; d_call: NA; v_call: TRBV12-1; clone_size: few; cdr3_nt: TGTGCCAGCAGCTCCTACCCTCGACTAGCCCACGAGCAGTACTTC; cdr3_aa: CASSSYPRLAHEQYF
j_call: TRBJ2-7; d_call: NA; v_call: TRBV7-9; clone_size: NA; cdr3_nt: TGTGCCAGCAGCCTACCGTTGGAAGCAGGCGAGCAGTACTTC; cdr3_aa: CASSLPLEAGEQYF
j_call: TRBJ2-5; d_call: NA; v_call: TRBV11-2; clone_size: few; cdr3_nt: TGTGCCAGCAGCCTAAGACTCTCAAAAGAGACCCAGTACTTC; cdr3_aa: CASSLRLSKETQYF
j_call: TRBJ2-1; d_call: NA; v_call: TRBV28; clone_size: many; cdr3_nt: TGTGCCAGCGTAGCGACCTACAATGAGCAGTTCTTC; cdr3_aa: CASVATYNEQFF
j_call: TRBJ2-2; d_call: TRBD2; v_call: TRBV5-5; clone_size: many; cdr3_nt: TGTGCCAGCAGCCGCGGACTAGCGGCTACCGGGGAGCTGTTTTTT; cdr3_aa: CASSRGLAATGELFF
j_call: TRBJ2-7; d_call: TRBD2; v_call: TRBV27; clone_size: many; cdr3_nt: TGTGCCAGCAGTTCCCGCCGGGACTATTCCTACGAGCAGTACTTC; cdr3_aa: CASSSRRDYSYEQYF